The 27 T cell receptor beta chains presented below share a single source sample, sequenced in a study of T cell changes during pregnancy in multiple sclerosis. Clones were sequenced by immunoSEQ multiplex PCR, and TCRdb holds only the in-frame ones, with some missing. Counted here are tens of thousands of clones, about 90% occurring once; the ten biggest clones make up less than 0.75%. The source was CD4+ T cells from peripheral blood mononuclear cells, collected before pregnancy. Receptors originate from a female donor with multiple sclerosis, enrolled in a pregnancy study.

A remark on this clone: Germline is not matched at one junction end, which may reflect a read error. V is TRBV4-3 and J is TRBJ1-2; no clear D. Germline lookup yields CDR1 LGHNA and CDR2 YSLEER. This CDR3 is built from 15 residues. CDR3 DNA: TGCGCCAGCAGCCAAGAGTCGCGGGGTGACTATGGCTACATCTTC. It encodes CASSQESRGDYGYIF.

This clone has more than one count but fewer than ten. This chain uses TRBV19 with TRBJ1-5, with 8 nucleotides matching TRBD1. V lost 3 bases, J lost 16 bases, and 5 bases stayed unmatched. The CDR3 spans 11 residues. The germline V gene encodes CDR1 LNHDA and CDR2 SQIVND (reference sequence). CDR3 protein: CASSIGQGFHF. Written as DNA, the CDR3 is TGTGCCAGTAGTATCGGACAGGGCTTTCATTTT.

This chain connects TRBV5-6 to TRBJ1-4; D is possibly TRBD1 (5 bases). The CDR3 is 14 residues long. The germline gives CDR1 SGHDT, CDR2 YYEEEE. The V gene lost 2 bases and the J gene lost 4 bases, with 9 bases spanning the gap. The CDR3 DNA is TGTGCCAGCAGCTTAGACAGCCTTAATGAAAAACTGTTTTTT. Protein: CASSLDSLNEKLFF.

J is TRBJ1-3 and V is TRBV6-1; D gene unclear. V was trimmed by 4 bases and J by 0 bases, leaving 10 bases between them. This CDR3 spans 15 amino acids. In germline, CDR1 is MNHNS, CDR2 SASEGT. The CDR3 spells CASSVSQYSGNTIYF. Written as DNA, the CDR3 is TGTGCCAGCAGTGTAAGTCAGTACTCTGGAAACACCATATATTTT.

The sample holds one count of this clone. The chain joins TRBV2 to TRBJ1-4; no reliable D call. The germline CDR1 and CDR2 sequences are SNHLY and FYNNEI. The CDR3 consists of 13 residues. The V and J ends lost 6 bases and 7 bases respectively, with 12 bases between them. CDR3 amino acids: CASRSVLSEKLFF. The CDR3 nucleotides are TGTGCCAGCAGGAGCGTTCTGAGTGAAAAACTGTTTTTT.

The chain links TRBV7-2 to TRBJ1-6; TRBD1 might be the D (5 bases). Germline V gives CDR1 SGHTA, CDR2 FQGNSA. The CDR3 sequence is 14 residues long. Trimming removed 2 bases from V and 6 bases from J, with 8 bases in between. CDR3 amino acids: CASSLRQGNSPLHF. The CDR3 region has the DNA TGTGCCAGCAGCTTAAGGCAGGGTAATTCACCCCTCCACTTT.

This clone was recorded once. In DNA, the CDR3 is TGTGCCAGCTCACCCGGACTAGCGGGGGGTCGCGAGACCCAGTACTTC. Its protein product is CASSPGLAGGRETQYF. The chain uses TRBV18 and TRBJ2-5; 14 nucleotides line up with TRBD2. The germline gives CDR1 KGHSH, CDR2 LQKENI. Trimming removed 3 bases from V and 5 bases from J; junction bases left unmatched: 5. CDR3 length equals 16 residues. The entire variable domain, with the rest obtained from reference TRBV18 and TRBJ2-5, is as follows: NAGVMQNPRHLVRRRGQEARLRCSPMKGHSHVYWYRQLPEEGLKFMVYLQKENIIDESGMPKERFSAEFPKEGPSILRIQQVVRGDSAAYFCASSPGLAGGRETQYFGPGTRLLVL.

V is TRBV5-4 and J is TRBJ2-2; TRBD2 matches at 8 bases. The CDR3 is made up of 17 amino acids. The trim removed 10 bases at V and 0 bases at J, leaving 14 bases unmatched. Germline V gene lookup returns CDR1 SGHNT and CDR2 YYREEE (reference sequence). The CDR3, as DNA: TGTGCCGGAGGGGGGCGGGGGGCCGCCCCGAACACCGGGGAGCTGTTTTTT. As protein: CAGGGRGAAPNTGELFF. Full variable domain (rest looked up from reference TRBV5-4 and TRBJ2-2): ETGVTQSPTHLIKTRGQQVTLRCSSQSGHNTVSWYQQALGQGPQFIFQYYREEENGRGNFPPRFSGLQFPNYSSELNVNALELDDSALYLCAGGGRGAAPNTGELFFGEGSRLTVL.

J is TRBJ2-3 and V is TRBV11-2, with D tentatively TRBD1 (6 bases). Germline V CDR1 and CDR2: SGHAT, FQNNGV. Trimming left V 3 bases short and J 1 base short, with 14 bases between. The CDR3 is made up of 16 amino acids. CDR3 in amino acids: CASSFSADRRTDTQYF. The CDR3 coding sequence is TGTGCCAGCAGCTTTTCAGCGGACAGACGCACAGATACGCAGTATTTT.

Only one count was recorded for this clone. CDR3 nucleotides: TGTGCCAGCAGCTCCGGGACAGGGGCCTACGAGCAGTACTTC. This gives the protein CASSSGTGAYEQYF. The chain links TRBV7-2 to TRBJ2-7; 10 nucleotides line up with TRBD1. The CDR3 runs 14 residues. Germline values: CDR1 SGHTA, CDR2 FQGNSA. V lost 4 bases to trimming and J lost 2 bases; unmatched junction nucleotides: 2.

The CDR3 nucleotides read TGTGCCAGCAGTTACTCCCAGGGGACCTATGGCTACACCTTC. Protein product: CASSYSQGTYGYTF. The J gene is TRBJ1-2, the V gene TRBV6-5; TRBD1 might be the D (6 bases). V shed 0 bases and J shed 4 bases, with 9 bases lying between them. The germline V gene encodes CDR1 MNHEY and CDR2 SVGAGI. This CDR3 has 14 residues.

The genes are TRBV28 and TRBJ1-2; a weak D match, TRBD1 (5 bases). V dropped 8 bases and J dropped 4 bases, with 11 bases sitting between them. CDR1 MDHEN and CDR2 SYDVKM come from the germline V gene. CDR3 size: 12 residues. The CDR3 reads CASVNRIYGYTF. As DNA, the CDR3 is TGTGCCAGCGTCAACAGGATCTATGGCTACACCTTC.

The rearrangement uses TRBV7-2 and TRBJ2-1; D not certain. CDR1 and CDR2 from the germline V gene are SGHTA and FQGNSA. The length of the CDR3 is 13 residues. The V gene lost 6 bases and the J gene lost 0 bases, with 6 bases spanning the gap. The CDR3 nucleotides are TGTGCCAGCAGTTTGAGCTCCTACAATGAGCAGTTCTTC. Its protein product is CASSLSSYNEQFF.

V usage is TRBV5-5 and J usage is TRBJ2-3; D unresolved. This CDR3 has 15 amino acids. The V and J ends lost 5 bases and 0 bases respectively, with 13 bases between them. Germline V lookup: CDR1 SGHKS, CDR2 YYEKEE (reference sequence). The CDR3 loop reads CASRVRSPSTDTQYF. For the CDR3, the DNA is TGTGCCAGCAGGGTGAGGTCCCCTAGCACAGATACGCAGTATTTT. Complete variable domain (other parts from reference TRBV5-5 and TRBJ2-3): DAGVTQSPTHLIKTRGQQVTLRCSPISGHKSVSWYQQVLGQGPQFIFQYYEKEERGRGNFPDRFSARQFPNYSSELNVNALLLGDSALYLCASRVRSPSTDTQYFGPGTRLTVL.

This clone was observed a few times. The rearrangement joins TRBV10-3 to TRBJ1-5; D possibly corresponds to TRBD1 (5 bases). Germline-derived CDR1 and CDR2 are ENHRY and SYGVKD. V lost 10 bases, J lost 7 bases, and 17 bases lay in between. The CDR3 is made up of 13 amino acids. In DNA form, the CDR3 reads TGTGCCACCACAAGGGGCGCGGAACAGCCCCAGCATTTT. Amino acid sequence: CATTRGAEQPQHF.

V gene TRBV10-3 combines with J gene TRBJ2-7; 7 nucleotides match TRBD2. V lost 7 bases, J lost 4 bases, and 13 bases stayed unmatched. Germline V gene data show CDR1 as ENHRY and CDR2 as SYGVKD. The CDR3 has 15 residues. The CDR3 loop reads CAITPDGTGGYEQYF. The CDR3 nucleotides read TGTGCCATCACCCCGGACGGGACCGGGGGGTACGAGCAGTACTTC.

The chain carries TRBV7-8 and TRBJ1-4, with D possibly matching TRBD1 (6 bases). The length of the CDR3 is 17 residues. V was cut by 4 bases and J by 1 base, with 16 bases left in between. Germline lookup yields CDR1 SGHVS and CDR2 FQNEAQ. This CDR3 reads CASSYGRGRRTNEKLFF. The CDR3 DNA is TGTGCCAGCAGCTACGGCAGGGGAAGGAGAACTAATGAAAAACTGTTTTTT.

This clone came up once. This chain links TRBV9 with TRBJ2-7, with 8 bases aligning to TRBD1. Per germline, CDR1 SGDLS and CDR2 YYNGEE. V shed 4 bases and J 5 bases; nucleotides not matched to a gene: 8. The CDR3 totals 14 residues. DNA for the CDR3: TGTGCCAGCAGCTCCAGGACAGGGATCCACGAGCAGTACTTC. The encoded protein is CASSSRTGIHEQYF.

This CDR3 reads CASTPSRESSGNTIYF. The CDR3 DNA reads as TGTGCCAGCACCCCTTCGAGGGAATCGTCTGGAAACACCATATATTTT. The V call is TRBV7-2, the J call TRBJ1-3, with D unresolved. Between the trimmed V and J ends, which lost 7 bases and 1 base, there was a span of 17 bases. CDR1 is SGHTA, CDR2 FQGNSA, per germline. The length of the CDR3 is 16 residues. The full variable domain, completed using reference TRBV7-2 and TRBJ1-3, is GAGVSQSPSNKVTEKGKDVELRCDPISGHTALYWYRQSLGQGLEFLIYFQGNSAPDKSGLPSDRFSAERTGGSVSTLTIQRTQQEDSAVYLCASTPSRESSGNTIYFGEGSWLTVV.

The chain has TRBV30 and TRBJ1-1, with D maybe TRBD1 (5 bases). Germline CDR1 and CDR2: GTSNPN and SVGIG (reference sequence). The CDR3 is 14 residues long. V was trimmed by 0 bases and J by 5 bases, leaving 13 bases between them. DNA for the CDR3: TGTGCCTGGAGTGTACGGGGGAGAGATACTGAAGCTTTCTTT. Amino acids: CAWSVRGRDTEAFF.

The chain employs TRBV30 and TRBJ1-2; 7 bases align to TRBD1. The CDR3 totals 12 residues. Germline CDR1 GTSNPN, CDR2 SVGIG (reference sequence). J lost 8 bases, V lost 8 bases, and 11 bases had no gene match. Here the CDR3 DNA reads TGTGCCGCCCCGACAGGGAAAAACGGCTACACCTTC. As protein: CAAPTGKNGYTF.

The chain employs TRBV10-3 and TRBJ2-7; the D gene is possibly TRBD1 (6 bases). V lost 4 bases, J lost 2 bases, and 9 bases lay in between. Per the germline V gene, CDR1 is ENHRY and CDR2 is SYGVKD. The CDR3 is made up of 13 amino acids. The CDR3 nucleotides read TGTGCCATCAGTGGTAGGACAGCCTACGAGCAGTACTTC. It yields the protein CAISGRTAYEQYF.

The chain has TRBV7-2 and TRBJ2-3; 10 positions match TRBD2. This CDR3 is 18 amino acids long. V dropped 2 bases and J dropped 5; count of bases not matched to a gene: 13. The germline gives CDR1 SGHTA, CDR2 FQGNSA. CDR3 amino acids: CASSLPRSGGASVDTQYF. The CDR3, as DNA: TGTGCCAGCAGCTTACCTAGAAGCGGGGGGGCCTCGGTAGATACGCAGTATTTT.

J is TRBJ2-1 and V is TRBV4-1; TRBD2 matches at 9 bases. Looked up from germline, CDR1 is MGHRA and CDR2 is YSYEKL. This CDR3 is 15 amino acids long. The junction had 5 bases not matched to a gene; V was cut back by 2 bases and J by 6 bases. CDR3 protein: CASSQLGLAGNEQFF. CDR3 DNA sequence: TGCGCCAGCAGCCAACTGGGACTAGCAGGCAATGAGCAGTTCTTC.

The chain recombines TRBV5-6 with TRBJ2-6; D remains ambiguous. V was clipped by 2 bases and J by 0 bases, with 9 bases between them. The CDR3 extends over 16 amino acids. CDR1 and CDR2 from the germline V gene are SGHDT and YYEEEE. CDR3 DNA sequence: TGTGCCAGCAGCTTTCTGCAGGACTCTGGGGCCAACGTCCTGACTTTC. Translated: CASSFLQDSGANVLTF.

The rearrangement uses TRBV7-9 and TRBJ2-1; D ambiguous. Germline V gene sequence: CDR1 SEHNR, CDR2 FQNEAQ (reference sequence). The CDR3 has 13 residues. V was shortened by 1 base and J by 4 bases, with 5 bases between the two germline ends. The CDR3 DNA is TGTGCCAGCAGCTTAGTCCCGTACAATGAGCAGTTCTTC. Protein product: CASSLVPYNEQFF.

This chain connects TRBV5-1 to TRBJ1-5, with TRBD1 identical over 7 bases. Germline V CDR1 and CDR2: SGHRS, YFSETQ. This CDR3 has 16 amino acids. Trimming at V came to 0 bases and at J to 2 bases, leaving 5 bases not matched to a gene. DNA of the CDR3: TGCGCCAGCAGCTTGGAACCAGGGGGAGGCAATCAGCCCCAGCATTTT. This encodes CASSLEPGGGNQPQHF.